This T cell receptor (beta chain) was sequenced during a study of blood T cell repertoires in COVID-19. The wider study: Donors in the United States, Italy and Spain gave samples during acute or convalescent COVID-19.

In the original analysis: Counts of nucleated cells, estimated from reference gene primer amplification, were obtained. The assay was immunoSEQ multiplex PCR, and TCRdb's table has in-frame clones only and misses some. V and J calls and clone size are as listed in that table; D and trimming were resolved from the DNA. The sample includes fewer than 300,000 clones, 91% of them seen just once. CDR3 length: 15 residues. Germline assignment: CDR1 SGHNT and CDR2 YYREEE (reference sequence). Trimming took 0 bases from V and 3 from J, leaving 13 bases between them. Recruited during active infection, patients (from Seattle) were subsequently followed longitudinally.

This chain connects TRBV5-4 to TRBJ2-7, with a weak D call TRBD1 (5 bases). What was sequenced was peripheral blood. This TCR was recovered from a woman in her twenties or thirties with COVID-19, enrolled during active disease. The CDR3 nucleotides are TGTGCCAGCAGCTTGGGACAGAGTCATCACTACGAGCAGTACTTC. It is translated as CASSLGQSHHYEQYF.